The 18 T cell receptor beta chains below were found in one sample sequenced in a study of cytomegalovirus exposure and HLA in healthy donors. Researchers ran the PCR with 60 Vbeta and 13 Jbeta primers. Data came from immunoSEQ multiplex PCR; TCRdb stores just in-frame clones and leaves some out. The profile covers around 150,000 clones, with under 80% appearing a single time and roughly 3% taken by the ten largest. The specimen was PBMCs. The receptors were sampled from a male donor in good health and CMV-seronegative.

V gene TRBV9 combines with J gene TRBJ1-1, with TRBD1 identical over 7 bases. CDR3 length equals 13 residues. With V trimmed by 3 bases and J by 8 bases, 7 bases remained unmatched. Per the germline V gene, CDR1 is SGDLS and CDR2 is YYNGEE. The CDR3 reads CASSASTGAEAFF. CDR3 coding DNA: TGTGCCAGCAGCGCTTCTACAGGGGCCGAAGCTTTCTTT.

The gene calls are TRBV5-6 and TRBJ1-2; 10 bases align to TRBD1. The J segment lost 8 bases and the V segment lost 5 bases, leaving 9 bases of the junction unmatched. The CDR3 consists of 14 residues. Per the germline V gene, CDR1 is SGHDT and CDR2 is YYEEEE. In DNA, the CDR3 is TGTGCCAGCAGTCGACAGGGGGCAAGATCGGGCTACACCTTC. The encoded protein is CASSRQGARSGYTF. Filled out from reference TRBV5-6 and TRBJ1-2, the complete variable domain reads DAGVTQSPTHLIKTRGQQVTLRCSPKSGHDTVSWYQQALGQGPQFIFQYYEEEERQRGNFPDRFSGHQFPNYSSELNVNALLLGDSALYLCASSRQGARSGYTFGSGTRLTVV.

The V call is TRBV19, the J call TRBJ2-7; TRBD2 might be the D (6 bases). Trimming cost V 5 bases and J 10 bases, with 15 bases left between them. This CDR3 region has 12 residues. Germline V gene lookup returns CDR1 LNHDA and CDR2 SQIVND (reference sequence). As DNA, the CDR3 is TGTGCCAGTAGTCTCCAGGAGGGTCGACAGTACTTC. This sequence encodes CASSLQEGRQYF. Supplemented by reference TRBV19 and TRBJ2-7, the full variable domain reads DGGITQSPKYLFRKEGQNVTLSCEQNLNHDAMYWYRQDPGQGLRLIYYSQIVNDFQKGDIAEGYSVSREKKESFPLTVTSAQKNPTAFYLCASSLQEGRQYFGPGTRLTVT.

Of note for this clone: At one end, the junction sequence differs from germline, possibly due to a read error. The V and J genes are TRBV2 and TRBJ1-1; D is ambiguous. Per germline, CDR1 SNHLY and CDR2 FYNNEI. The CDR3 is 13 amino acids. CDR3 residues: CASRIIPNSEAFF. The CDR3 coding sequence is TGTGCCAGCAGGATAATCCCGAACTCTGAAGCTTTCTTT. Looking up the rest from reference TRBV2 and TRBJ1-1 gives the full variable domain: EPEVTQTPSHQVTQMGQEVILRCVPISNHLYFYWYRQILGQKVEFLVSFYNNEISEKSEIFDDQFSVERPDGSNFTLKIRSTKLEDSAMYFCASRIIPNSEAFFGQGTRLTVV.

The V call is TRBV2, the J call TRBJ2-3; 9 positions agree with TRBD2. Trimming at V came to 4 bases and at J to 0 bases, leaving 2 bases not matched to a gene. Germline-derived CDR1 and CDR2 are SNHLY and FYNNEI. This CDR3 has 15 residues. In DNA, the CDR3 is TGTGCCAGCAGTGTGCTAGCGGGGAGCACAGATACGCAGTATTTT. Amino acid sequence: CASSVLAGSTDTQYF.

The chain combines TRBV6-5 with TRBJ1-5; D possibly corresponds to TRBD1 (6 bases). This CDR3 contains 14 residues. Germline-derived CDR1 and CDR2 are MNHEY and SVGAGI. Trimming cost V 6 bases and J 6 bases, with 15 bases left between them. CDR3 nucleotides: TGTGCCAGCAGCTATCAGGGGCACGGTCAGCCCCAGCATTTT. Its protein product is CASSYQGHGQPQHF.

This clone was detected only once. The V and J genes are TRBV7-3 and TRBJ2-1; TRBD2 matches 9 bases. Germline-derived CDR1 and CDR2 are SGHTA and FQGTGA. Germline trimming cut 1 base from V and 6 bases from J; bases unmatched to any gene: 10. The CDR3 loop spans 17 amino acids. CDR3 region: CASSLIGRGGGANEQFF. CDR3 nucleotides: TGTGCCAGCAGCTTAATTGGTCGAGGCGGGGGGGCCAATGAGCAGTTCTTC.

The CDR3 coding sequence is TGTGCCTGGGAGACGTGGGGGGGCTCCCTCTATGGCTACACCTTC. It is translated as CAWETWGGSLYGYTF. The rearrangement links TRBV30 to TRBJ1-2, with D maybe TRBD1 (6 bases). CDR3 size: 15 residues. Trimming took off 5 bases at V and 4 bases at J, with 20 bases between the two ends. From germline, CDR1 is GTSNPN and CDR2 SVGIG (reference sequence).

This rearrangement joins TRBV5-4 to TRBJ2-7; TRBD1 is a possible D gene (5 bases). Germline CDR1 reads SGHNT; CDR2 reads YYREEE (reference sequence). V was trimmed by 4 bases and J by 5 bases, leaving 16 bases between them. CDR3 length: 14 residues. The CDR3 sequence: CASSALPGIDEQYF. The CDR3 bases are TGTGCCAGCAGCGCCCTCCCAGGGATCGACGAGCAGTACTTC.

The V and J genes are TRBV7-8 and TRBJ1-2; 10 bases align to TRBD1. Germline V gives CDR1 SGHVS, CDR2 FQNEAQ. The length of the CDR3 is 15 residues. V lost 5 bases to trimming and J lost 5 bases; unmatched junction nucleotides: 8. This chain's CDR3 is CASSPSGQGIYGYTF. The CDR3, as DNA: TGTGCCAGCAGCCCCTCGGGACAGGGGATTTATGGCTACACCTTC. The full variable domain, with the rest looked up from reference TRBV7-8 and TRBJ1-2, is GAGVSQSPRYKVAKRGQDVALRCDPISGHVSLFWYQQALGQGPEFLTYFQNEAQLDKSGLPSDRFFAERPEGSVSTLKIQRTQQEDSAVYLCASSPSGQGIYGYTFGSGTRLTVV.

The chain combines TRBV6-1 with TRBJ1-1; 9 positions match TRBD1. V trimming: 3 bases; J trimming: 7 bases; junction bases outside the gene matches: 6. The V gene's germline CDR1 is MNHNS and CDR2 SASEGT. This CDR3 region has 14 residues. This CDR3 is CASSDRDRVNEAFF. The CDR3 region has the DNA TGTGCCAGCAGTGATCGGGACAGGGTTAATGAAGCTTTCTTT.

This clone came up a few times. The gene calls are TRBV7-8 and TRBJ2-5; D perhaps matches TRBD1 (5 bases). Matching the DNA end better, TRBJ2-7 makes the J call doubtful. The V gene's germline CDR1 is SGHVS and CDR2 FQNEAQ. CDR3 length: 13 amino acids. CDR3 sequence: CASSPGQSYEQYF. DNA of the CDR3: TGTGCCAGCAGCCCCGGACAATCCTACGAGCAGTACTTC.

The genes are TRBV13 and TRBJ2-3; 10 positions match TRBD2. Trimming at V came to 5 bases and at J to 7 bases, leaving 15 bases not matched to a gene. This CDR3 spans 17 amino acids. Looked up from germline, CDR1 is PRHDT and CDR2 is FYEKMQ (reference sequence). Here the CDR3 reads CASSPLNSGGALNTQYF. The CDR3 DNA sequence: TGTGCCAGCAGCCCGTTGAACAGCGGGGGGGCCTTGAATACGCAGTATTTT.

J is TRBJ2-7 and V is TRBV5-1; TRBD2 aligns across 7 bases. The germline V gene encodes CDR1 SGHRS and CDR2 YFSETQ. Trimming removed 5 bases from V and 3 bases from J; junction bases left unmatched: 11. This CDR3 has 15 amino acids. CDR3 sequence (DNA): TGCGCCAGCAGTTACGGGGGGTTGGGCAACTACGAGCAGTACTTC. Translating it yields CASSYGGLGNYEQYF.

The rearrangement joins TRBV10-3 to TRBJ1-4; 8 bases map to TRBD1. The CDR3 is 14 amino acids. With 5 bases clipped from V and 6 bases from J, the junction kept 5 bases outside the gene matches. Germline V gives CDR1 ENHRY, CDR2 SYGVKD. This CDR3 reads CAISKTGEDEKLFF. The DNA of the CDR3 is TGTGCCATCAGTAAGACAGGGGAGGATGAAAAACTGTTTTTT.

This rearrangement joins TRBV6-1 to TRBJ1-3; D is possibly TRBD1 (6 bases). Between the trimmed V and J ends, which lost 6 bases and 0 bases, there was a span of 12 bases. Germline V gene data show CDR1 as MNHNS and CDR2 as SASEGT. CDR3 length: 15 amino acids. CDR3 residues: CASSGTGNSGNTIYF. In DNA form, the CDR3 reads TGTGCCAGCAGCGGCACAGGGAACTCTGGAAACACCATATATTTT.

This clone was seen only once. The CDR3 region is CASSFSGYPSSYEQYF. The CDR3 coding sequence is TGTGCCAGCAGTTTCTCAGGGTACCCCAGCTCCTACGAGCAGTACTTC. The chain employs TRBV27 and TRBJ2-7; D is perhaps TRBD1 (5 bases). CDR1 and CDR2 from the germline V gene are MNHEY and SMNVEV (reference sequence). The CDR3 has 16 residues. The V end was cut by 3 bases, the J end by 0 bases, with 15 bases between.

V gene TRBV29-1 combines with J gene TRBJ2-5, with a possible D match to TRBD2 (5 bases). The CDR3 loop spans 13 amino acids. The V and J ends lost 0 bases and 5 bases respectively, with 10 bases between them. The germline V gene encodes CDR1 SQVTM and CDR2 ANQGSEA. Here the CDR3 DNA reads TGCAGCGTTGAAGATCACCGAGGGGAGACCCAGTACTTC. Encoded protein: CSVEDHRGETQYF.